This TCR beta chain emerged from a study of PD-1 blockade in classical Hodgkin lymphoma. Generated by immunoSEQ multiplex PCR, the TCRdb table keeps only in-frame clones and is missing some. The profile shows roughly 50,000 clones, 90% of them singletons. Time point noted: cycle 4 day 1 (C4D1), after less than seven weeks of nivolumab. Every patient was affected by relapse after autologous stem cell transplantation, while exposure to brentuximab vedotin was not uniform. Whole-study results and caveats: TCR diversity at baseline was reported to be reduced in newly diagnosed patients relative to healthy donors.

Germline CDR1 reads SGHVS; CDR2 reads FQNEAQ. The V gene lost 5 bases and the J gene lost 9 bases, with 8 bases spanning the gap. The CDR3 sequence is 12 residues long. Worth noting for this clone: Its antigen is currently unknown.

The chain is built from TRBV7-8 and TRBJ1-6; D gene ambiguous. Specimen: peripheral blood mononuclear cells (PBMCs), collected before the fourth cycle of nivolumab. The source is a human donor with classical Hodgkin lymphoma. The CDR3 here is CASSVIASPLHF. CDR3 sequence (DNA): TGTGCCAGCAGCGTCATTGCTTCACCCCTCCACTTT.